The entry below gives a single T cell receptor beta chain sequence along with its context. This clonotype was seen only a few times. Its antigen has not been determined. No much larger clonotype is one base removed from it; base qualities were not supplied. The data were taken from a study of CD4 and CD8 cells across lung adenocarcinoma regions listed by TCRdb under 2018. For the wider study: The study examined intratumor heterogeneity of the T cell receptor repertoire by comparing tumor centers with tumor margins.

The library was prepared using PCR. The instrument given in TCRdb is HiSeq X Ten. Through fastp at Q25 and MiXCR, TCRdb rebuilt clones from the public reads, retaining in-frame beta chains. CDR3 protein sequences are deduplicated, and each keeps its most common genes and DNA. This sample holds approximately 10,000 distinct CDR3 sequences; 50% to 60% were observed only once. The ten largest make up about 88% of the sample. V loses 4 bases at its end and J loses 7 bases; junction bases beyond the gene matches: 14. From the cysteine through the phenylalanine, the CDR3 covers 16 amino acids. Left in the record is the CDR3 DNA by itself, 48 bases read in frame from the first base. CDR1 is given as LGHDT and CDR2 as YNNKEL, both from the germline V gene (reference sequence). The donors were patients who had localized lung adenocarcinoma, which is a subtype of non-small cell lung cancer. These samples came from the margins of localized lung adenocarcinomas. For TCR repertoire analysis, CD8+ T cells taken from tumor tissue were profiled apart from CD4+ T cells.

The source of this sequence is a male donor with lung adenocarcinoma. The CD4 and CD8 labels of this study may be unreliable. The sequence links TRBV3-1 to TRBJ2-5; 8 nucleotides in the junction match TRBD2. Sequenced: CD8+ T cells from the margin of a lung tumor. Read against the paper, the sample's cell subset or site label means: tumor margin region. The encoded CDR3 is CASSRIMTSASVTQYF. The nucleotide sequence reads TGTGCCAGCAGCCGTATCATGACTAGCGCATCGGTGACCCAGTACTTC.